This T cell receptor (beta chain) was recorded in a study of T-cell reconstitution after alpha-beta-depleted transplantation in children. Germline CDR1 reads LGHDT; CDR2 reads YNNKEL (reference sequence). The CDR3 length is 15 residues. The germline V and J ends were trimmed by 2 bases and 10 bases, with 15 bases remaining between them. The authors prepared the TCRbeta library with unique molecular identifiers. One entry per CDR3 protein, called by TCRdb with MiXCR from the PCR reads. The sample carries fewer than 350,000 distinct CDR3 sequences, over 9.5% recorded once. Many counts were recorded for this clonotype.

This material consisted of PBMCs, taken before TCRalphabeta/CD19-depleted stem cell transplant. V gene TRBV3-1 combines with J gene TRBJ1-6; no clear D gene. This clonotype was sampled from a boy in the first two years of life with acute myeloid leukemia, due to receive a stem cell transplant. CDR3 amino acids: CASSQTPGNVSPLHF. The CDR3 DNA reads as TGTGCCAGCAGCCAAACACCCGGGAACGTATCACCCCTCCACTTT.